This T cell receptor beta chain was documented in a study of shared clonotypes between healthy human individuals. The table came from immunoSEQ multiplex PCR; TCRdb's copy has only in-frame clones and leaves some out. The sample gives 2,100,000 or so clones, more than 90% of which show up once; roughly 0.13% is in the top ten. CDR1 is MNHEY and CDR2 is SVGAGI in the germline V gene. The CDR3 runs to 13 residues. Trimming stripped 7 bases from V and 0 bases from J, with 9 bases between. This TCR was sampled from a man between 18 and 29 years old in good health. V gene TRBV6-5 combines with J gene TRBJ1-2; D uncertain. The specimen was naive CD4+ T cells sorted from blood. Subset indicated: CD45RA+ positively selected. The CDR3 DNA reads TGTGCCAGCACACATGGGGCTAACTATGGCTACACCTTC. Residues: CASTHGANYGYTF.